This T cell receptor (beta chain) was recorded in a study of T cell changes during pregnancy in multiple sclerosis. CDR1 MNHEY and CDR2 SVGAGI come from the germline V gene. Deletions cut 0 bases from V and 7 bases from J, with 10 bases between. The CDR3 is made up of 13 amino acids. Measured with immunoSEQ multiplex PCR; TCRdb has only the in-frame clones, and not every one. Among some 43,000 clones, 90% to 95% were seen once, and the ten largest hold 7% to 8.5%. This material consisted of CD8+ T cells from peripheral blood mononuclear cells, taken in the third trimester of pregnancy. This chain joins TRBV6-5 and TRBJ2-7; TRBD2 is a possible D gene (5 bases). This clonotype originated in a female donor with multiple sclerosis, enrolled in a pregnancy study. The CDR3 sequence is CASSYSTTGEQYF. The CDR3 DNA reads TGTGCCAGCAGTTACTCCACAACGGGAGAGCAGTACTTC.